These T cell receptor beta chains were read from a single sample in a study of T cells after yellow fever vaccination. A single record per CDR3 protein comes from TCRdb applying MiXCR to the 5' RACE reads. This sample has 500,000 to 650,000 distinct CDR3 sequences, with around 17% found just once. The sample here was PBMCs, taken 4 to 6 days after the first yellow fever vaccination. The receptor set was obtained from a man aged 18 to 29 who received the YFV17D yellow fever vaccine. Both conserved end residues are part of each CDR3. A D gene is named only where the DNA matches it firmly. Size tells how often a clone was seen (once, few, many) or the class of an expanded clone, and some rows leave it out.

J	length	V	size	D	DNA	CDR3
TRBJ1-1	13	TRBV7-2	many	NA	TGTGCCAGCAGTCTCAGACAGATGGCTGAAGCTTTCTTT	CASSLRQMAEAFF
TRBJ1-2	14	TRBV20-1	few	NA	TGCAGTGCTAGTTCCCCGGGGGGTGGCTATGGCTACACCTTC	CSASSPGGGYGYTF
TRBJ2-1	13	TRBV12-3/TRBV12-4	many	NA	TGTGCCAGCAGTTTTCGCTATGGGGATGAGCAGTTCTTC	CASSFRYGDEQFF
TRBJ2-5	13	TRBV12-3/TRBV12-4	NA	NA	TGTGCCAGCGGGTTGGCGGCGGCAGGGACCCAGTACTTC	CASGLAAAGTQYF
TRBJ2-5	15	TRBV11-2	NA	TRBD2	TGTGCCAGCAGCTTAGACCTAGCGGTGGGGGAGACCCAGTACTTC	CASSLDLAVGETQYF
TRBJ2-7	13	TRBV20-1	few	NA	TGCAGTGCTAGAGTTGGGACCAGCAATGAGCAGTACTTC	CSARVGTSNEQYF
TRBJ1-3	14	TRBV20-1	NA	NA	TGCAGTGCTAGAGATCCGGGATTAGGAAACACCATATATTTT	CSARDPGLGNTIYF
TRBJ1-6	15	TRBV5-6	few	NA	TGTGCCAGCAGCTTCGGGGCCCTCTATAATTCACCCCTCCACTTT	CASSFGALYNSPLHF
TRBJ2-1	13	TRBV29-1	few	NA	TGCAGCGCCGAGCAGGGGTGGTACAATGAGCAGTTCTTC	CSAEQGWYNEQFF
TRBJ1-2	13	TRBV7-6	few	NA	TGTGCCAGCAGCTCCACAGACGCCTATGGCTACACCTTC	CASSSTDAYGYTF
TRBJ1-1	20	TRBV5-1	few	NA	TGCGCCAGCAGCGGAACAACCCCGGGACATGTCACGTCGGCGAACACTGAAGCTTTCTTT	CASSGTTPGHVTSANTEAFF